The 14 T cell receptor beta chains below come from one sample, sequenced in a study of post-analysis software for immune sequencing data. Regarding the study as a whole: Five or six TRBV segments, TRBV5-6, TRBV5-1 and TRBV20-1 among them, were found more frequent in patients than controls.

Prepared TCR beta cDNA libraries contained unique molecular identifiers. TCRdb reprocessed the PCR reads via MiXCR and lists one record per CDR3 protein. The sample lists some 800,000 distinct CDR3 sequences; just over 45% were seen once. Their antigens remain unidentified. Sample: blood. These receptors originate from a girl aged 5 to 17 with multiple sclerosis.

There are a few counts of this clonotype. The CDR3 loop is CASSQGQGGLQAQHF. The CDR3 coding sequence is TGTGCCAGCAGCCAGGGACAGGGGGGGCTACAGGCCCAGCATTTT. The rearrangement uses TRBV7-9 and TRBJ1-5; 11 positions match TRBD1. Germline V gives CDR1 SEHNR, CDR2 FQNEAQ (reference sequence). V lost 5 bases to trimming and J lost 11 bases; unmatched junction nucleotides: 11. CDR3 length: 15 residues.

The chain links TRBV29-1 to TRBJ2-1; 9 bases line up with TRBD2. Germline assignment: CDR1 SQVTM and CDR2 ANQGSEA. Trimming removed 6 bases from V and 3 bases from J; junction bases left unmatched: 9. The CDR3 consists of 15 residues. The CDR3 loop reads CSVAKREDLYNEQFF. CDR3 coding DNA: TGCAGCGTAGCGAAGCGGGAGGACCTCTACAATGAGCAGTTCTTC.

The V call is TRBV29-1, the J call TRBJ2-1, with 10 bases identical to TRBD2. The CDR3 is made up of 14 amino acids. Germline V gene sequence: CDR1 SQVTM, CDR2 ANQGSEA. With V trimmed by 7 bases and J by 7 bases, 10 bases remained unmatched. For the CDR3, the DNA is TGCAGCGCCACATCGGCTAGCGGGAGTAATGAGCAGTTCTTC. It encodes CSATSASGSNEQFF.

CDR3 in DNA: TGTGCCAGCAGTGCCCTAGATGTGGGAGCCAAAAACATTCAGTACTTC. This translates into CASSALDVGAKNIQYF. The V and J genes are TRBV6-1 and TRBJ2-4; no clear D. The germline V gene encodes CDR1 MNHNS and CDR2 SASEGT. Trimming took 4 bases from V and 0 from J, leaving 13 bases between them. The CDR3 extends over 16 amino acids.

The chain employs TRBV29-1 and TRBJ2-3; either TRBD1 or TRBD2 may fit D (5 bases each). V lost 6 bases to trimming and J lost 5 bases, with 21 bases between them. The CDR3 contains 15 residues. The germline CDR1 and CDR2 sequences are SQVTM and ANQGSEA. The DNA for the CDR3 is TGCAGCGTCCCGTGGGGCGGGCGCACCGGAGATACGCAGTATTTT. This encodes CSVPWGGRTGDTQYF.

The chain joins TRBV20-1 to TRBJ2-7; the D call may be TRBD1 or TRBD2 (5 bases each). The CDR3 consists of 15 residues. Germline CDR1 is DFQATT and CDR2 is SNEGSKA (reference sequence). Between the trimmed V and J ends, which lost 5 bases and 1 base, there was a span of 18 bases. The CDR3 spells CSAQGAAEASYEQYF. The CDR3, as DNA: TGCAGTGCTCAGGGAGCGGCTGAAGCTTCCTACGAGCAGTACTTC.

This clonotype was found a few times. This chain connects TRBV7-8 to TRBJ2-5; D is unresolved. The end of the DNA is better explained by TRBJ2-7, so the J call may be wrong. This CDR3 is 13 amino acids long. Germline V lookup: CDR1 SGHVS, CDR2 FQNEAQ. The CDR3: CASSDKTSDEQYF. CDR3 sequence (DNA): TGTGCCAGCAGCGACAAGACATCTGACGAGCAGTACTTC.

The chain links TRBV4-3 to TRBJ2-2, with D possibly being TRBD2 (5 bases). Trimming shortened V by 4 bases and J by 6 bases, and 12 bases separated the two germline ends. The CDR3 loop spans 14 amino acids. The germline gives CDR1 LGHNA, CDR2 YSLEER. The CDR3 DNA reads as TGCGCCAGCAGCCCCGGTGGGGAGTCCGGGGAGCTGTTTTTT. Protein: CASSPGGESGELFF.

The CDR3, as DNA: TGTGCCAGCAGCCAGGGACGGGACGAACTGTTTTTT. This gives the protein CASSQGRDELFF. The V gene is TRBV7-9, the J gene TRBJ1-4, with a possible D match to TRBD1 (5 bases). CDR3 size: 12 residues. Trimming stripped 5 bases from V and 12 bases from J, with 13 bases between. Germline values: CDR1 SEHNR, CDR2 FQNEAQ (reference sequence).

This clonotype occurred a few times. This chain joins TRBV20-1 and TRBJ2-3, with D hard to call. The ends were cut back, 4 bases at V and 7 bases at J, with 6 bases in the middle. The germline gives CDR1 DFQATT, CDR2 SNEGSKA (reference sequence). The CDR3 sequence is 10 residues long. The CDR3 reads CSAMGYTQYF. The CDR3 DNA sequence: TGCAGTGCTATGGGGTATACGCAGTATTTT.

The chain joins TRBV14 to TRBJ2-1; TRBD2 agrees at 14 bases. This CDR3 is built from 15 residues. In germline, CDR1 is SGHDN, CDR2 FVKESK. V dropped 3 bases and J dropped 10; count of bases not matched to a gene: 5. The CDR3 DNA sequence: TGTGCCAGCAGCCAGCGACTAGCGGGAGGGATCGAGCAGTTCTTC. Translating gives CASSQRLAGGIEQFF. The full variable domain, with the rest looked up from reference TRBV14 and TRBJ2-1, is EAGVTQFPSHSVIEKGQTVTLRCDPISGHDNLYWYRRVMGKEIKFLLHFVKESKQDESGMPNNRFLAERTGGTYSTLKVQPAELEDSGVYFCASSQRLAGGIEQFFGPGTRLTVL.

The chain recombines TRBV28 with TRBJ2-7; D is tentatively TRBD1 or TRBD2 (5 bases each). The CDR3 totals 15 residues. The germline gives CDR1 MDHEN, CDR2 SYDVKM. V was clipped by 6 bases and J by 2 bases, with 17 bases between them. DNA for the CDR3: TGTGCCAGCAGCCTAAACCCCTGGGGGACCTACGAGCAGTACTTC. This encodes CASSLNPWGTYEQYF.

This clonotype was found a few times. The rearrangement joins TRBV25-1 to TRBJ1-2; TRBD1 agrees at 8 bases. Germline trimming cut 4 bases from V and 2 bases from J; bases unmatched to any gene: 15. The CDR3 has 18 residues. Per germline, CDR1 MGHDK and CDR2 SYGVNS. This CDR3 reads CASSATGEGFSRNYGYTF. The CDR3, as DNA: TGTGCCAGCAGTGCGACAGGGGAGGGGTTCTCTAGAAACTATGGCTACACCTTC.

This sequence joins TRBV6-6 and TRBJ2-7; either TRBD1 or TRBD2 may supply D (5 bases each). The germline V and J ends were trimmed by 6 bases and 3 bases, with 24 bases remaining between them. CDR3 length: 17 residues. CDR1 is MNHNY and CDR2 is SVGAGI in the germline V gene (reference sequence). CDR3 sequence (DNA): TGTGCCAGCAGCAGAAGCCGGGGCTTGGGCCTAGTCTACGAGCAGTACTTC. Its protein is CASSRSRGLGLVYEQYF.